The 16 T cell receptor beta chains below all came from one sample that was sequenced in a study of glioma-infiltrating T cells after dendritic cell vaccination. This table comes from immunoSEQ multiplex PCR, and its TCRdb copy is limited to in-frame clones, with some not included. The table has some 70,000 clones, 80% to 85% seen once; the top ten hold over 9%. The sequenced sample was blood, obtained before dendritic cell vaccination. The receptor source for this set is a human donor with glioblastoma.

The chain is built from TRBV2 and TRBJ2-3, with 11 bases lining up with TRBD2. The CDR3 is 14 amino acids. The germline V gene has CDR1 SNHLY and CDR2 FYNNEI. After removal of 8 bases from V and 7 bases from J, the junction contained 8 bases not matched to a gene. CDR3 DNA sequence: TGTGCCAGCGGGGGACTAGCGGAGGGGTATACGCAGTATTTT. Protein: CASGGLAEGYTQYF.

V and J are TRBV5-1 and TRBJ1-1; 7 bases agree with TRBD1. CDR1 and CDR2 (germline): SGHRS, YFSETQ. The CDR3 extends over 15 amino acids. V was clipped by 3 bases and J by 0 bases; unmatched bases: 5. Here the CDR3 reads CASSSTGTVNTEAFF. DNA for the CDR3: TGCGCCAGCAGCTCAACCGGGACAGTGAACACTGAAGCTTTCTTT.

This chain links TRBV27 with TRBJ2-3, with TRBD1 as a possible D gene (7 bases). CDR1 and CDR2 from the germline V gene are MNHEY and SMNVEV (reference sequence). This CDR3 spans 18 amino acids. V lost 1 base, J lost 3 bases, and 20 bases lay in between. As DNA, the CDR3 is TGTGCCAGCAGTTTATGGTGGACCGAGGGGGCGGGAACAGATACGCAGTATTTT. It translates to CASSLWWTEGAGTDTQYF.

The CDR3 loop reads CASSLLAGQKNEQYF. The CDR3 DNA reads TGCGCCAGCAGCCTGCTAGCGGGACAGAAGAACGAGCAGTACTTC. This chain uses TRBV4-1 with TRBJ2-7; TRBD2 matches at 9 bases. Germline lookup yields CDR1 MGHRA and CDR2 YSYEKL. V gave up 4 bases and J gave up 5 bases; unmatched junction bases: 9. This CDR3 comprises 15 residues.

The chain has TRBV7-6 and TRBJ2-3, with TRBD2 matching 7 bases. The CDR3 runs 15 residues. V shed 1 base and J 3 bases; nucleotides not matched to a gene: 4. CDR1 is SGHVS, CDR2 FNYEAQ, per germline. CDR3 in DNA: TGTGCCAGCAGCTTAGTGCGGGGAGGGACAGATACGCAGTATTTT. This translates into CASSLVRGGTDTQYF.

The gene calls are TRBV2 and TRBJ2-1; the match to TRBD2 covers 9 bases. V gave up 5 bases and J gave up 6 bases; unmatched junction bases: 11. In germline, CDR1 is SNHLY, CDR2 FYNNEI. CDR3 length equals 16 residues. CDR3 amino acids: CASSPLASGASNEQFF. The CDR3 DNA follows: TGTGCCAGCAGTCCCCTCGCTAGCGGGGCTTCCAATGAGCAGTTCTTC.

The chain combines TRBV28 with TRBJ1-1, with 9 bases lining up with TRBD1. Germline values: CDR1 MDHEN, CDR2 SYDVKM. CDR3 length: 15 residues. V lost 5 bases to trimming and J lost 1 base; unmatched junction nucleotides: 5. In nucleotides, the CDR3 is TGTGCCAGCAGTCAACTGACAGGGGGGAACACTGAAGCTTTCTTT. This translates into CASSQLTGGNTEAFF.

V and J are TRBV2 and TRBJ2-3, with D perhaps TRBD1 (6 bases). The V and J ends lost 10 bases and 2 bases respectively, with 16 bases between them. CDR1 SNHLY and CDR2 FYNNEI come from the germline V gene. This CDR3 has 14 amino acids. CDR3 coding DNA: TGTGCCAAAGCGGATGGGGGCACCACAGATACGCAGTATTTT. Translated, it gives CAKADGGTTDTQYF.

The DNA of the CDR3 is TGCGCCAGCAGCCAAGATCAGGGCCTTACGGGCTCCTACGAGCAGTACTTC. This encodes CASSQDQGLTGSYEQYF. V usage is TRBV4-1 and J usage is TRBJ2-7; a possible D gene is TRBD1 (5 bases). Looked up from germline, CDR1 is MGHRA and CDR2 is YSYEKL. The V end lost 0 bases, the J end lost 0 bases, and 15 bases lay between the germline ends. The CDR3 runs to 17 residues.

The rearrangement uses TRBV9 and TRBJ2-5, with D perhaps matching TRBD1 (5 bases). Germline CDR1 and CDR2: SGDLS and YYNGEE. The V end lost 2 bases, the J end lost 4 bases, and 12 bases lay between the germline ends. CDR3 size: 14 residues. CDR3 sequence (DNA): TGTGCCAGCAGCGTTAGCAGGGTAGGAGAGACCCAGTACTTC. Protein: CASSVSRVGETQYF.

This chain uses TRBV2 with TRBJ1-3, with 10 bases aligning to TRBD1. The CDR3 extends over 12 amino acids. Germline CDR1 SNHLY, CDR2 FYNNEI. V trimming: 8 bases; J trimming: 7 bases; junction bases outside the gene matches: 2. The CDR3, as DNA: TGTGCCAGCCGGACAGGGGGGAACACCATATATTTT. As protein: CASRTGGNTIYF.

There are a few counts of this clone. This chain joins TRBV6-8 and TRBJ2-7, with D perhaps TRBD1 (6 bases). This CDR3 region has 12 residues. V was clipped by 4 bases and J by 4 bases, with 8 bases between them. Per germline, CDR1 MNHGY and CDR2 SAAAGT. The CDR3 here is CASSSQGYEQYF. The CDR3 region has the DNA TGTGCCAGCAGTTCACAGGGATACGAGCAGTACTTC.

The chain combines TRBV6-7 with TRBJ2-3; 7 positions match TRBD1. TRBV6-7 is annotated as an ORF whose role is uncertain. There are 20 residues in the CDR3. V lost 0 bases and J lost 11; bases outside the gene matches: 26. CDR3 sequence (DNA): TGTGCCAGCAGTTACTCGAGATTCGATCGTAGGGACAGTCCTTGGGAAGGGCAGTATTTT. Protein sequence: CASSYSRFDRRDSPWEGQYF.

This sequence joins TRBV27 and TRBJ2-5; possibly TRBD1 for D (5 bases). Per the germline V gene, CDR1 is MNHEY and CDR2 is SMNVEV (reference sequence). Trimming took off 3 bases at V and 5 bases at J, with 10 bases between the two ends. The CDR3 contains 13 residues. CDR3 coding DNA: TGTGCCAGCAGTTTTATGGGGCGGGAGACCCAGTACTTC. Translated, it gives CASSFMGRETQYF.

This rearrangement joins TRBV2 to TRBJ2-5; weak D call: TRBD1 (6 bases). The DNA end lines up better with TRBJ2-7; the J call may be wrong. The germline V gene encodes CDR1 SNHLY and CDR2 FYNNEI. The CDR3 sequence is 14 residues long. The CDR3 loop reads CASKTGRPSHEQYF. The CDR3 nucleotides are TGTGCCAGCAAGACAGGTCGGCCTAGTCACGAGCAGTACTTC.

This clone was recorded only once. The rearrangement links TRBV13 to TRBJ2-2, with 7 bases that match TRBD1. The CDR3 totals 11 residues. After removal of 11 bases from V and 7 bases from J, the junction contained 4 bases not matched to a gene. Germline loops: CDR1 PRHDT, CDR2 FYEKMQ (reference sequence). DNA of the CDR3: TGTGCCGCCAGGGGGAGCGGGGAGCTGTTTTTT. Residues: CAARGSGELFF. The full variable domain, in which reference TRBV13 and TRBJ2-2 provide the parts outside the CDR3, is AAGVIQSPRHLIKEKRETATLKCYPIPRHDTVYWYQQGPGQDPQFLISFYEKMQSDKGSIPDRFSAQQFSDYHSELNMSSLELGDSALYFCAARGSGELFFGEGSRLTVL.